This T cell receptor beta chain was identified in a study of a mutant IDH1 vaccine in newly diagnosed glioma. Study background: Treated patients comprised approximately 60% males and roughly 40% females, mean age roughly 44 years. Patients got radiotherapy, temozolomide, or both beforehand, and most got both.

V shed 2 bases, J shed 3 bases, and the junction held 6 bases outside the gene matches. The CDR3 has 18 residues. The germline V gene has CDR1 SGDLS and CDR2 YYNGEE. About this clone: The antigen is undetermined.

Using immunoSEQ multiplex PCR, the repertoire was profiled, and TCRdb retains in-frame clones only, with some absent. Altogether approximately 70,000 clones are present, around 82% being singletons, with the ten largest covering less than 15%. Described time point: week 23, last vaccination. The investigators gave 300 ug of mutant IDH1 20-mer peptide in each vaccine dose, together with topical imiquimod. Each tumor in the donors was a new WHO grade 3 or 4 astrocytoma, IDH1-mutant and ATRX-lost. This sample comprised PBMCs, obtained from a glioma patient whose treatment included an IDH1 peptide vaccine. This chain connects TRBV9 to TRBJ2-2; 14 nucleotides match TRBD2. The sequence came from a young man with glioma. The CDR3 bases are TGTGCCAGCAGCGTTAGCGGACTAGCGGGGGGATACACCGGGGAGCTGTTTTTT. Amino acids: CASSVSGLAGGYTGELFF.